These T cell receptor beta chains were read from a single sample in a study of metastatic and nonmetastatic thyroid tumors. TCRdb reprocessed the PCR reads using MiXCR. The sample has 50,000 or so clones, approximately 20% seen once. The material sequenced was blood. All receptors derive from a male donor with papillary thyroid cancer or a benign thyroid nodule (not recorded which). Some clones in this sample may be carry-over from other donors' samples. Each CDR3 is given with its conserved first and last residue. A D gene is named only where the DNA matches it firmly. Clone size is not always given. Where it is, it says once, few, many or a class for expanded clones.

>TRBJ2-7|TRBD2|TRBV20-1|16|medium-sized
TGCAGTGCTAGAGAAGGGACTAGCGACAGCTCCTACGAGCAGTACTTC
CSAREGTSDSSYEQYF
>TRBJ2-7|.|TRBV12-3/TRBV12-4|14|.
TGTGCCAGCAGTTCCGGGGCCGGGACCTACGAGCAGTACTTC
CASSSGAGTYEQYF
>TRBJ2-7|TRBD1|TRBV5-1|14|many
TGCGCCAGCAGCTTGACCGGGACAGCCTACGAGCAGTACTTC
CASSLTGTAYEQYF
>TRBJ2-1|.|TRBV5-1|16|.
TGCGCCAGCACCTCGGCGGGGGCGAGCTCCTACAATGAGCAGTTCTTC
CASTSAGASSYNEQFF
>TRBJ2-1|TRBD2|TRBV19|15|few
TGTGCCAGTAGGGACGGTCCTAGCGGCTACAATGAGCAGTTCTTC
CASRDGPSGYNEQFF
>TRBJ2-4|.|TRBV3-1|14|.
TGTGCCAGCAGCCCCCGCGAGCGGAGTCACATTCAGTACTTC
CASSPRERSHIQYF
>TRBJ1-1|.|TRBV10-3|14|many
TGTGCCAGCAGGGTCGATCAGGGGTATACTGAAGCTTTCTTT
CASRVDQGYTEAFF
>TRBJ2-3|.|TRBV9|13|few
TGTGCCAGCAGCGTAGCGGGAACAGATACGCAGTATTTT
CASSVAGTDTQYF
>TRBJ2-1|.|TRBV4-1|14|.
TGCGCCAGCAGCCAAGAGGGCCATGACAATTATCAGTTCTTC
CASSQEGHDNYQFF
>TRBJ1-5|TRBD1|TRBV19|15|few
TGTGCCAGTAGTCGGGCGGGACAGGCCAATCAGCCCCAGCATTTT
CASSRAGQANQPQHF
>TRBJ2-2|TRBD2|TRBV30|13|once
TGTGCCTGGAGTACCGCGGGGGCCGGGGAGCTGTTTTTT
CAWSTAGAGELFF
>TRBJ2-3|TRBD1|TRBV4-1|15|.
TGCGCCAGCAGCCAACTTACAGGGGCGTCAGATACGCAGTATTTT
CASSQLTGASDTQYF
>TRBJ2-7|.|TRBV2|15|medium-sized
TGTGCCAGCATTAAGTCCCAAATTAAGTCCTACGAGCAGTACTTC
CASIKSQIKSYEQYF
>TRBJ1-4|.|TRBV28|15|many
TGTGCCAGCAGTTTGGGGCAGGGAGCTAATGAAAAACTGTTTTTT
CASSLGQGANEKLFF
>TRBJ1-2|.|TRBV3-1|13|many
TGTGCCAGCAGCCAAGTACGGGACATTGGCTACACCTTC
CASSQVRDIGYTF
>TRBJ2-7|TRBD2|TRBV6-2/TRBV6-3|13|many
TGTGCCAGCGCCTGGGTAGCGGGGTACGAGCAGTACTTC
CASAWVAGYEQYF
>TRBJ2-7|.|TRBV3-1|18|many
TGTGCCAGCAGCCAAGTAAATCCATCGGCGGCCCTTACCTACGAGCAGTACTTC
CASSQVNPSAALTYEQYF
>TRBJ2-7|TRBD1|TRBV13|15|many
TGTGCCAGCAGCTCCACTCGACAGGGGGAATACGAGCAGTACTTC
CASSSTRQGEYEQYF
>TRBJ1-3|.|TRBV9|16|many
TGTGCCAGCAGCGTAGGGGTTCCCCTCTCTGGAAACACCATATATTTT
CASSVGVPLSGNTIYF
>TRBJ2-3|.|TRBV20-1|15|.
TGCAGTGCTAGCTACCCGGGACATGGGGGCTATACGCAGTATTTT
CSASYPGHGGYTQYF
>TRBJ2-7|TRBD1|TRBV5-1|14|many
TGCGCCAGCAGCTTTGGTGACAGGGCCTACGAGCAGTACTTC
CASSFGDRAYEQYF
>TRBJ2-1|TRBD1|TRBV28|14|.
TGTGCCAGCAGTTTTGGACAGGTCCACAATGAGCAGTTCTTC
CASSFGQVHNEQFF
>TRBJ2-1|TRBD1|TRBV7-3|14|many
TGTGCCAGCAGCCTAGGACAGGGCCAAAATGAGCAGTTCTTC
CASSLGQGQNEQFF
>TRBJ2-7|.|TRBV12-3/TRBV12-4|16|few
TGTGCCAGCAGTTTAGTGGTGGGGACTGGGGGCCCGGAGCAGTACTTC
CASSLVVGTGGPEQYF
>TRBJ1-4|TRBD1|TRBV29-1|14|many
TGCAGCGCCCGACAGGGTGCAACTAATGAAAAACTGTTTTTT
CSARQGATNEKLFF
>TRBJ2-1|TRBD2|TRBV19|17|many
TGTGCCAGTAGTATAGATAAGCTAGCGGGAGAACCCAATGAGCAGTTCTTC
CASSIDKLAGEPNEQFF
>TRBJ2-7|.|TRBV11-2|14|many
TGTGCCAGCAGCTTAGTCAGCACCTACTACGAGCAGTACTTC
CASSLVSTYYEQYF
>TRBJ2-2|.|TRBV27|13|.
TGTGCCAGCAGGGTCACTAGCACCGTTGAGCTGTTTTTT
CASRVTSTVELFF
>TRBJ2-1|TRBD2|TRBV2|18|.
TGTGCCAGCAGTGAAGCCGGTAGCGGGAGAAGGGGCTACAATGAGCAGTTCTTC
CASSEAGSGRRGYNEQFF
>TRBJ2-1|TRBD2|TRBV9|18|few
TGTGCCAGCAGCGTAGCAGCAACCGTAGCGGGAGTGTACAATGAGCAGTTCTTC
CASSVAATVAGVYNEQFF
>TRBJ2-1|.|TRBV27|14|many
TGTGCCAGCCGGCCCCGAGGTAACGGCAATGAGCAGTTCTTC
CASRPRGNGNEQFF
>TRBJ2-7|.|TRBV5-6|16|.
TGTGCCAGCAGCTTGGTCGGGATATGGAGTGGCGACGAGCAGTACTTC
CASSLVGIWSGDEQYF
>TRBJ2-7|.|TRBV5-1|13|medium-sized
TGCGCCAGCAGCTCCCCCGTCTCCTACGAGCAGTACTTC
CASSSPVSYEQYF
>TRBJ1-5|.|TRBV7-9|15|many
TGTGCCAGCAGTCCAGCGGGCAGCGGAAATCAGCCCCAGCATTTT
CASSPAGSGNQPQHF
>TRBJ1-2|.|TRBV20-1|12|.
TGCAGTGCATCAGAAACCTCCTATGGCTACACCTTC
CSASETSYGYTF
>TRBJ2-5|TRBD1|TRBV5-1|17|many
TGCGCCAGCAGACTTTACAGGGGGTCACTGTACCAAGAGACCCAGTACTTC
CASRLYRGSLYQETQYF
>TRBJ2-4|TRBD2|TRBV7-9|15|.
TGTGCCAGCAGCTGGACTAGCGGGAGCAAAAACATTCAGTACTTC
CASSWTSGSKNIQYF
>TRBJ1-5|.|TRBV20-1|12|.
TGCAGTGTGGGTCGGAAGACCCAGCCCCAGCATTTT
CSVGRKTQPQHF
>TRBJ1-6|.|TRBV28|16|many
TGTGCCAGCAGTTTACATCGACAGAAGAAGAATTCACCCCTCCACTTT
CASSLHRQKKNSPLHF
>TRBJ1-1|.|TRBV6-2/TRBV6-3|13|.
TGTGCCAGCAGTTGTGACGGTGTTGGTGAAGCTCTCTTT
CASSCDGVGEALF
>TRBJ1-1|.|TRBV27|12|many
TGTGCCAGTGGTGGGGGATTAAGTGAGGCTTTCTTT
CASGGGLSEAFF
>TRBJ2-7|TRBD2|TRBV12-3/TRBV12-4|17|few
TGTGCCAGCAGTACCTGGACTAGCGGAAGCGACTCCTACGAGCAGTACTTC
CASSTWTSGSDSYEQYF
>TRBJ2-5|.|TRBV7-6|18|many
TGTGCCAGCAGCTTACCTCTAAGGGACAATAAGAACCAAGAGACCCAGTACTTC
CASSLPLRDNKNQETQYF
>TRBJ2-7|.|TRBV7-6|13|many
TGTGCCAGCAGCTTAGCGCATCCTAACGAGCAGTACTTC
CASSLAHPNEQYF
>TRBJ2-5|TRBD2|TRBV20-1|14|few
TGCAGTGCTGGGCGGGAGGGGGACCAAGAGACCCAGTACTTC
CSAGREGDQETQYF
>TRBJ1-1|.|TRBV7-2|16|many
TGTGCCAGCAGCTTAGGGGGGACGGGTTTGAACACTGAAGCTTTCTTT
CASSLGGTGLNTEAFF
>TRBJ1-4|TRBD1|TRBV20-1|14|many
TGCAGTGCTCCCCGACAGGGAGATAATGAAAAACTGTTTTTT
CSAPRQGDNEKLFF
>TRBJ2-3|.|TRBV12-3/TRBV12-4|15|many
TGTGCCAGCAGTCCCAACTCAGGGGGGCCCAATACGCAGTATTTT
CASSPNSGGPNTQYF
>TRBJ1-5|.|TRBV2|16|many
TGTGCCAGCAGTAAACAGGGCGGATTTAGCAATCAGCCCCAGCATTTT
CASSKQGGFSNQPQHF
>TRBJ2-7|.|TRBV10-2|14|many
TGCGCCAGCAGGAAAGCGGCTAGCTCCTACGAGCAGTACTTC
CASRKAASSYEQYF
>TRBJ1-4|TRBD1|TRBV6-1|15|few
TGTGCCAGCAGTGAAACCAGGACAGGGGGTGAAAAACTGTTTTTT
CASSETRTGGEKLFF
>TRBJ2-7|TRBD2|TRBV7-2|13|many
TGTGCCAGCAGCTTGGGAGGGCCCTACGAGCAGTACTTC
CASSLGGPYEQYF
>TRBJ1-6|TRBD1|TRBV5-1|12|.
TGCGCCAGCAGCGCAGGACAGGACCCCCTCCACTTT
CASSAGQDPLHF
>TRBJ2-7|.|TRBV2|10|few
TGTGCCAGCAAGAGCTACGAGCAGTACTTC
CASKSYEQYF
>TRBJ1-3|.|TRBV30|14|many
TGTGCCTGGAGCCTAGAGAGGGGGGGAAACACCATATATTTT
CAWSLERGGNTIYF
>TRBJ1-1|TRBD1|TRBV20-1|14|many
TGCAGTGCTAGACACGGACAGGGAGGCACTGAAGCTTTCTTT
CSARHGQGGTEAFF
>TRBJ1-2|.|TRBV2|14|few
TGTGCCAGCACGGCCAGGGGTCAGAGTTATGGCTACACCTTC
CASTARGQSYGYTF
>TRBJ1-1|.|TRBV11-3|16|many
TGTGCCAGCAGCTTATCTCCCGGGCAGGGGAACACTGAAGCTTTCTTT
CASSLSPGQGNTEAFF
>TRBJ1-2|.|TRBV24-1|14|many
TGTGCCACCAGTGATGAAAGAGAGAACTATGGCTACACCTTC
CATSDERENYGYTF
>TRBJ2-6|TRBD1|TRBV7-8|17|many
TGTGCCAGCAGCTTATTCAGGGGGAGCTCTGGGGCCAACGTCCTGACTTTC
CASSLFRGSSGANVLTF